This T cell receptor beta chain was retrieved from a study of spatial heterogeneity in lung cancer. This clonotype is medium-sized by share. Via MiXCR, TCRdb re-called the 5' RACE reads, giving one row per CDR3 protein. The sample has over 2,500 distinct CDR3 sequences; 2.5% to 3% are singletons. The time point: sample taken at primary tumor resection. The roughly 68 donors had untreated early-stage non-small cell lung cancer. V was pared by 0 bases and J by 7 bases, with 7 bases between. Germline CDR1 and CDR2: SGHNT and YENEEA. This CDR3 has 13 amino acids. The sequencing used normal lung tissue next to the tumor, collected at surgery. This clonotype was obtained from a male donor with early-stage non-small cell lung cancer. The chain combines TRBV11-3 with TRBJ2-1; D ambiguous. The CDR3 DNA sequence: TGTGCCAGCAGCTTAGATCGGTTTAATGAGCAGTTCTTC. It encodes CASSLDRFNEQFF.